Sequencing of this TCR beta chain was carried out in a study of T-cell reconstitution after alpha-beta-depleted transplantation in children. V was shortened by 2 bases and J by 6 bases, with 12 bases between the two germline ends. This CDR3 spans 13 amino acids. Germline CDR1 DFQATT, CDR2 SNEGSKA (reference sequence). The library targeted TCRbeta and was prepared with unique molecular identifiers. One entry per CDR3 protein results from TCRdb running MiXCR on the PCR reads. The profile shows about 610,000 distinct CDR3 sequences, about 10% of them singletons. This TCR was recovered from a human donor who donated a stem cell graft to a child with acute myeloid leukemia. The material was PBMCs from the stem cell graft donor, obtained from the stem cell graft. The chain has TRBV20-1 and TRBJ2-3, with unresolved D. CDR3: CSARTDIGDTQYF. The CDR3 nucleotides read TGCAGTGCTAGAACCGACATAGGGGATACGCAGTATTTT.